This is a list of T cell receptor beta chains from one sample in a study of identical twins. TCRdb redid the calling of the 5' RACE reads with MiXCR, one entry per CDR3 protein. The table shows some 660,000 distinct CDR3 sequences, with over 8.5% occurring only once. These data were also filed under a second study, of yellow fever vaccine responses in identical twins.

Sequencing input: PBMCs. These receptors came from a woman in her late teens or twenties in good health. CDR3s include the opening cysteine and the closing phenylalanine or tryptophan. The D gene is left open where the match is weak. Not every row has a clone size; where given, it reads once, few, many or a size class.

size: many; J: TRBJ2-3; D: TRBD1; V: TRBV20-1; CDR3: CSAQGGTDTQYF; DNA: TGCAGTGCTCAGGGGGGCACAGATACGCAGTATTTT
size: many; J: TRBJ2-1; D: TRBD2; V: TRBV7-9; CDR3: CASSLAGGDYNEQFF; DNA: TGTGCCAGCAGCTTGGCGGGGGGGGATTACAATGAGCAGTTCTTC
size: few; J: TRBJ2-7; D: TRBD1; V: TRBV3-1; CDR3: CASSSVDRDPYEQYF; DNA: TGTGCCAGCAGTTCCGTCGACAGGGATCCCTACGAGCAGTACTTC
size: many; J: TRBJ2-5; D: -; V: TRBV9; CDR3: CASSVRPSNQETQYF; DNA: TGTGCCAGCAGCGTGAGACCCTCAAACCAAGAGACCCAGTACTTC
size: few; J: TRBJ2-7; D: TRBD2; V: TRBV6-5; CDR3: CASSYGTSGGPYEQYF; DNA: TGTGCCAGCAGTTACGGGACTAGCGGGGGCCCCTACGAGCAGTACTTC
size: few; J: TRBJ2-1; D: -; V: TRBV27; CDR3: CASSLSGAISNEQFF; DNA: TGTGCCAGCAGTTTATCGGGTGCGATTTCCAATGAGCAGTTCTTC
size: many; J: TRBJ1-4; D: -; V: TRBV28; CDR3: CASSLPQGLDEKLFF; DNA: TGTGCCAGCAGCCTTCCTCAGGGATTAGATGAAAAACTGTTTTTT
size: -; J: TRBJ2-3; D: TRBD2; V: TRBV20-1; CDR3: CSASARSRGGRDTQYF; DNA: TGCAGTGCTAGCGCGCGGTCGCGGGGGGGCCGGGATACGCAGTATTTT
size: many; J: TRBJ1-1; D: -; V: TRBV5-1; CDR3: CASSGEWLGGTEAFF; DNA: TGCGCCAGCAGCGGCGAATGGTTAGGCGGCACTGAAGCTTTCTTT
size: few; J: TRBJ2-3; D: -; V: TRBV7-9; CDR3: CASSSSRDGSSTDTQYF; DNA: TGTGCCAGCAGCTCATCCCGGGACGGGAGTAGCACAGATACGCAGTATTTT
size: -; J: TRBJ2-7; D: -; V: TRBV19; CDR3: CASSTNTGRRGSYEQYF; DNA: TGTGCCAGTAGTACGAATACAGGAAGGAGAGGCTCCTACGAGCAGTACTTC
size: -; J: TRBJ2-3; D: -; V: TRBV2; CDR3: CASSSWTATSTDTQYF; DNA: TGTGCCAGCAGTTCCTGGACAGCTACTAGCACAGATACGCAGTATTTT
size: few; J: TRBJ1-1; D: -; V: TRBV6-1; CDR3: CASSELPGSNTEAFF; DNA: TGTGCCAGCAGTGAACTCCCAGGGTCGAACACTGAAGCTTTCTTT
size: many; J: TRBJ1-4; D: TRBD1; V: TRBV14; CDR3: CASSQVGGSDRDEKLFF; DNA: TGTGCCAGCAGCCAAGTTGGAGGGTCGGACAGGGATGAAAAACTGTTTTTT
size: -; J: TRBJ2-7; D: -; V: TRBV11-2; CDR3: CASSSERAGGEQYF; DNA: TGTGCCAGCAGCTCAGAAAGGGCAGGAGGCGAGCAGTACTTC
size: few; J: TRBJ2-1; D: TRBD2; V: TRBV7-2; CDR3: CASSLRRLAGVYNEQFF; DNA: TGTGCCAGCAGCCTCAGACGACTAGCGGGGGTCTACAATGAGCAGTTCTTC
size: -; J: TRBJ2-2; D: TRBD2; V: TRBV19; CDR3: CASSIVSGGNTGELFF; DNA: TGTGCCAGTAGTATAGTCAGCGGGGGCAACACCGGGGAGCTGTTTTTT
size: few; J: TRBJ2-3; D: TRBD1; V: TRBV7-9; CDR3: CASTLPQDRVVDTQYF; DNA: TGTGCCAGCACCCTGCCCCAAGACAGGGTTGTAGATACGCAGTATTTT
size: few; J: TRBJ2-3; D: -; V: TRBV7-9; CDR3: CASSTSLDVETDTQYF; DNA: TGTGCCAGCAGCACAAGTTTAGATGTAGAAACAGATACGCAGTATTTT
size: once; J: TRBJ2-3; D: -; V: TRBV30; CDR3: CAWSVSRGFQDTQYF; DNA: TGTGCCTGGAGTGTGTCTCGCGGGTTCCAAGATACGCAGTATTTT
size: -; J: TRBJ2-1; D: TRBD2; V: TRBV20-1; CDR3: CSARKRTSGSSGYNEQFF; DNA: TGCAGTGCTAGAAAGAGGACTAGCGGGAGTTCTGGCTACAATGAGCAGTTCTTC
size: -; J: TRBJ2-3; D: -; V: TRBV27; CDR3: CASSLQPWTDSSADTQYF; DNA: TGTGCCAGCAGTTTACAACCTTGGACGGACTCTAGCGCAGATACGCAGTATTTT
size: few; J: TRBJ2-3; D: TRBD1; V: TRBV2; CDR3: CACRDRGSDTQYF; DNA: TGTGCCTGCCGGGACAGGGGATCAGATACGCAGTATTTT
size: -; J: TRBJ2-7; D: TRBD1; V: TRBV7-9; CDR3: CASSSYGQVYEQYF; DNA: TGTGCCAGCAGCTCTTACGGACAGGTCTACGAGCAGTACTTC
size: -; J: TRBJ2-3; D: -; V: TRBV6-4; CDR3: CASKGGGDTDTQYF; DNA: TGTGCCAGCAAGGGCGGCGGGGACACAGATACGCAGTATTTT
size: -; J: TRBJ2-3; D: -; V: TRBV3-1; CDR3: CASSPGTDRPQYF; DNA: TGTGCCAGCAGCCCGGGGACCGACCGGCCGCAGTATTTT
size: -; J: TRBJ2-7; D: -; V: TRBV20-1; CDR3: CSATGGGSFAYEQYF; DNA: TGCAGTGCTACTGGGGGCGGGAGTTTCGCCTACGAGCAGTACTTC
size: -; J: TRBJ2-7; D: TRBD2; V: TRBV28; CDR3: CASSGGLAVNYEQYF; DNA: TGTGCCAGCAGTGGGGGACTAGCGGTGAACTACGAGCAGTACTTC
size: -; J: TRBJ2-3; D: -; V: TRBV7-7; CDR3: CASSYSFTDTQYF; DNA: TGTGCTAGCAGCTACAGTTTCACAGATACGCAGTATTTT
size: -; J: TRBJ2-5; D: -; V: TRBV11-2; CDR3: CASSLLTPGATQYF; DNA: TGTGCCAGCAGCTTACTTACCCCAGGGGCGACCCAGTACTTC
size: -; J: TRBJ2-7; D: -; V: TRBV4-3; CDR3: CASSQEASGVYYEQYF; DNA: TGCGCCAGCAGCCAAGAAGCCTCAGGGGTTTATTACGAGCAGTACTTC
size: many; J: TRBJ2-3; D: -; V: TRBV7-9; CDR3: CASSLVVSTSTDTQYF; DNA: TGTGCCAGCAGCTTAGTAGTCAGCACTAGCACAGATACGCAGTATTTT
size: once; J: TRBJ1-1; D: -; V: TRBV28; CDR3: CASSFPVRAGDTEAFF; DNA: TGTGCCAGCAGTTTTCCCGTACGTGCCGGGGACACTGAAGCTTTCTTT
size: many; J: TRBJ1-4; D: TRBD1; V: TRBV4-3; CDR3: CASSLQGEDEKLFF; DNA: TGCGCCAGCAGCCTACAGGGGGAGGATGAAAAACTGTTTTTT
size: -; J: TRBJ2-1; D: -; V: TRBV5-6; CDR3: CASSLGSGYQQFF; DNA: TGTGCCAGCAGCTTGGGGTCAGGCTATCAGCAGTTCTTC